Listed here are 27 T cell receptor beta chains from one sample, sequenced in a study of regulatory T cells in long-lasting Graves disease. As for time point: newly diagnosed GD, antithyroid drugs for less than 3 months. RNA isolated from PBMCs was used to make the TCR library. Arm-PCR of CDR3 regions and iRepertoire HTBI primers were used to build TCR beta libraries. TCRdb itself ran the multiplex PCR reads through MiXCR, one entry per CDR3 protein. Among approximately 400,000 distinct CDR3 sequences, approximately 12% were seen once, and the ten largest hold approximately 20%. The same data also went into a second study, on T cells in Graves' hyperthyroidism and ophthalmopathy.

Sequenced here: peripheral blood mononuclear cells (PBMCs), sampled at new diagnosis, from a patient treated with antithyroid drugs. The receptors here all came from a woman under 30 with Graves disease.

This rearrangement joins TRBV20-1 to TRBJ2-3; TRBD2 agrees at 9 bases. Per the germline V gene, CDR1 is DFQATT and CDR2 is SNEGSKA (reference sequence). V was clipped by 1 base and J by 5 bases; unmatched bases: 4. The CDR3 runs 14 residues. The DNA for the CDR3 is TGCAGTGCTAGAGCGAGCGGGGGGAAAGATACGCAGTATTTT. Encoded protein: CSARASGGKDTQYF.

This clonotype was found many times. This chain uses TRBV7-2 with TRBJ2-2; 7 bases agree with TRBD2. J lost 5 bases, V lost 1 base, and 7 bases had no gene match. The CDR3 length is 16 residues. The V gene's germline CDR1 is SGHTA and CDR2 FQGNSA. CDR3 bases: TGTGCCAGCAGCTTAGTTACGAGGCGGGGGACCGGGGAGCTGTTTTTT. Protein: CASSLVTRRGTGELFF.

This clonotype was observed many times. At one of its ends the junction is not consistent with the germline gene, which may arise from a read error. The V call is TRBV29-1, the J call TRBJ1-3; D is unclear. Germline V lookup: CDR1 SQVTM, CDR2 ANQGSEA. This CDR3 contains 13 residues. The CDR3 bases are TGCAGCGCTGAACATACCTCTGGAAACACCATATATTTT. Its translation is CSAEHTSGNTIYF.

This CDR3 reads CSARDQGGAKNIQYF. The CDR3 DNA is TGCAGTGCTAGAGATCAAGGGGGAGCCAAAAACATTCAGTACTTC. V and J are TRBV20-1 and TRBJ2-4, with a tentative D call TRBD1 (6 bases). Trimming took off 0 bases at V and 0 bases at J, with 9 bases between the two ends. The CDR3 runs to 15 residues. Germline CDR1 and CDR2: DFQATT and SNEGSKA (reference sequence).

This clonotype was counted ten times or more. V is TRBV7-2 and J is TRBJ2-7; TRBD2 aligns across 10 bases. The CDR3 loop spans 15 amino acids. V lost 1 base and J lost 3; bases outside the gene matches: 3. CDR1 and CDR2 (germline): SGHTA, FQGNSA. The CDR3 loop is CASSLELAGLYEQYF. CDR3 coding DNA: TGTGCCAGCAGCTTAGAACTAGCGGGGCTCTACGAGCAGTACTTC.

This clonotype was observed many times. The chain couples TRBV24-1 to TRBJ2-1; tentatively, D is TRBD2 (5 bases). The CDR3 is made up of 12 amino acids. Trimming stripped 4 bases from V and 12 bases from J, with 12 bases between. In germline, CDR1 is KGHDR, CDR2 SFDVKD. CDR3: CATSENEGRQFF. The DNA of the CDR3 is TGTGCCACCAGTGAAAATGAGGGCCGGCAGTTCTTC.

This clonotype was detected many times. The chain recombines TRBV12-3 or TRBV12-4 with TRBJ1-1; 8 positions agree with TRBD1. This CDR3 is built from 14 residues. The V segment lost 4 bases and the J segment 6 bases; nucleotides outside the gene matches: 7. CDR3 loop: CASSSRDRTAEAFF. The CDR3 DNA is TGTGCCAGCAGTTCCCGGGACAGGACGGCTGAAGCTTTCTTT.

This clonotype was found many times. CDR3 residues: CASSPSGWGEGEPQHF. In nucleotides, the CDR3 is TGTGCCAGCAGCCCCTCCGGGTGGGGGGAAGGGGAGCCCCAGCATTTT. The chain combines TRBV9 with TRBJ1-5; D may be TRBD1 (5 bases). The CDR3 sequence is 16 residues long. Between the trimmed V and J ends, which lost 4 bases and 8 bases, there was a span of 22 bases. The V gene's germline CDR1 is SGDLS and CDR2 YYNGEE.

This clonotype was seen ten or more times. The chain links TRBV30 to TRBJ1-4, with D maybe TRBD1 (5 bases). Germline V gene data show CDR1 as GTSNPN and CDR2 as SVGIG (reference sequence). Trimming pared 1 base from V and 8 bases from J, leaving 5 bases between. The CDR3 covers 11 residues. The CDR3 sequence: CAWSGGEKLFF. In DNA, the CDR3 is TGTGCCTGGAGTGGGGGGGAAAAACTGTTTTTT.

At least ten counts were recorded for this clonotype. The chain links TRBV10-3 to TRBJ1-1; D unclear. Germline CDR1 ENHRY, CDR2 SYGVKD. Trimming left V 6 bases short and J 3 bases short, with 14 bases between. CDR3 length equals 14 residues. DNA for the CDR3: TGTGCCATCAGGGGGATAGACACCGACACTGAAGCTTTCTTT. Residues: CAIRGIDTDTEAFF.

The sample holds many counts of this clonotype. The chain uses TRBV5-1 and TRBJ2-1, with 7 bases identical to TRBD2. The CDR3 is 15 residues long. Germline loops: CDR1 SGHRS, CDR2 YFSETQ. Trimming cost V 0 bases and J 6 bases; bases outside gene matches: 6. DNA for the CDR3: TGCGCCAGCAGCTTGGATGGGAGGGCCTCCAATGAGCAGTTCTTC. It codes for CASSLDGRASNEQFF.

Ten or more counts support this clonotype. V usage is TRBV15 and J usage is TRBJ2-6, with D possibly matching TRBD2 (6 bases). The germline V gene encodes CDR1 LNHNV and CDR2 YYDKDF (reference sequence). This CDR3 comprises 16 residues. V was pared by 1 base and J by 2 bases, with 9 bases between. The CDR3 sequence: CATSRVGGAGANVLTF. Here the CDR3 DNA reads TGTGCCACCAGCAGAGTAGGAGGGGCTGGGGCCAACGTCCTGACTTTC.

Ten or more counts support this clonotype. This CDR3 is CASSEALRAGYLSNQPQHF. CDR3 in DNA: TGTGCCAGCAGTGAAGCGCTTCGGGCAGGGTACCTAAGCAATCAGCCCCAGCATTTT. The chain uses TRBV6-1 and TRBJ1-5; TRBD1 is a possible D gene (5 bases). The V end lost 0 bases, the J end lost 1 base, and 19 bases lay between the germline ends. Germline-derived CDR1 and CDR2 are MNHNS and SASEGT. This CDR3 contains 19 residues.

This sequence joins TRBV24-1 and TRBJ2-6; D is perhaps TRBD2 (6 bases). V dropped 2 bases and J dropped 13 bases, with 23 bases sitting between them. The germline V gene encodes CDR1 KGHDR and CDR2 SFDVKD. The CDR3 extends over 17 amino acids. This CDR3 is CATSDSPAGLDRSVLTF. CDR3 bases: TGTGCCACCAGTGATTCCCCCGCGGGGTTGGACCGTTCTGTCCTGACTTTC.

This clonotype was seen only a few times. The chain has TRBV6-9 and TRBJ2-1; no definite D call. V gave up 3 bases and J gave up 7 bases, with 10 bases separating them. Germline assignment: CDR1 MNHGY and CDR2 SVAAGI. The CDR3 totals 13 residues. CDR3 DNA: TGTGCCAGCAGTTACCCGTCCGGAAATGAGCAGTTCTTC. Translated, it gives CASSYPSGNEQFF.

The J gene is TRBJ2-3, the V gene TRBV7-9; D remains ambiguous. The CDR3 length is 15 residues. Trimming removed 1 base from V and 10 bases from J, with 18 bases in between. Germline CDR1 and CDR2: SEHNR and FQNEAQ (reference sequence). As DNA, the CDR3 is TGTGCCAGCAGCTTAGAACTTGTGGCAGCCAGTGCGCAGTATTTT. Translating it yields CASSLELVAASAQYF.

This clonotype was seen only a few times. The J gene is TRBJ2-2, the V gene TRBV27; weak D call: TRBD1 (6 bases). Per germline, CDR1 MNHEY and CDR2 SMNVEV (reference sequence). Trimming cost V 5 bases and J 7 bases, with 14 bases left between them. The CDR3 is 14 residues long. The CDR3 sequence is CASSPYRAGGELFF. CDR3 DNA: TGTGCCAGCAGTCCATACAGGGCGGGCGGGGAGCTGTTTTTT.

This clonotype was observed at least ten times. The CDR3 protein is CASRGSGGGSSYEQYV. The CDR3, as DNA: TGTGCCAGCAGGGGGTCGGGGGGCGGGAGCTCCTACGAGCAGTACGTC. The chain couples TRBV27 to TRBJ2-7, with D possibly being TRBD2 (7 bases). Trimming shortened V by 6 bases and J by 0 bases, and 18 bases separated the two germline ends. The CDR3 sequence is 16 residues long. Germline-derived CDR1 and CDR2 are MNHEY and SMNVEV (reference sequence).

This clonotype was seen at least ten times. This sequence joins TRBV7-2 and TRBJ1-1; D gene unclear. The CDR3 sequence is 13 residues long. CDR1 and CDR2 (germline): SGHTA, FQGNSA. V dropped 5 bases and J dropped 1 base, with 8 bases sitting between them. The CDR3 DNA sequence: TGTGCCAGCAGCGGTCCAGGGAACACTGAAGCTTTCTTT. Translation gives CASSGPGNTEAFF.

The sample holds many counts of this clonotype. The V and J genes are TRBV12-3 or TRBV12-4 and TRBJ2-6; D gene uncertain. The CDR3 loop spans 16 amino acids. V was cut by 3 bases and J by 0 bases, with 9 bases left in between. The CDR3 sequence is CASSFGRSSGANVLTF. The CDR3 DNA follows: TGTGCCAGCAGTTTTGGACGGAGCTCTGGGGCCAACGTCCTGACTTTC.

This clonotype was recorded many times. This chain joins TRBV20-1 and TRBJ2-3, with D tentatively TRBD2 (5 bases). Germline CDR1 DFQATT, CDR2 SNEGSKA (reference sequence). V was shortened by 8 bases and J by 0 bases, with 12 bases between the two germline ends. The length of the CDR3 is 13 residues. The chain's CDR3 is CSSWRASTDTQYF. Written as DNA, the CDR3 is TGCAGTTCCTGGCGGGCTAGCACAGATACGCAGTATTTT.

This clonotype was recorded many times. The chain uses TRBV27 and TRBJ1-4, with D possibly matching TRBD1 (5 bases). The CDR3 runs to 15 residues. V was clipped by 5 bases and J by 7 bases, with 17 bases between them. CDR1 and CDR2 (germline): MNHEY, SMNVEV (reference sequence). CDR3 in amino acids: CASSDRSRASEKLFF. The CDR3, as DNA: TGTGCCAGCAGTGACCGGTCCAGGGCGAGTGAAAAACTGTTTTTT.

V gene TRBV6-2 or TRBV6-3 combines with J gene TRBJ1-5; D is possibly TRBD1 (6 bases). Germline V gene data show CDR1 as MNHEY and CDR2 as SVGEGT. The CDR3 totals 12 residues. CDR3: CAGGRGSQPQHF. Here the CDR3 DNA reads TGTGCAGGGGGAAGGGGAAGTCAGCCCCAGCATTTT.

This clonotype was counted between two and nine times. This could be a read error, since a much larger clone is one nucleotide away. J is TRBJ1-2 and V is TRBV28; 10 bases are shared with TRBD1. The germline V gene encodes CDR1 MDHEN and CDR2 SYDVKM. The CDR3 length is 17 residues. The CDR3 here is CASSLPPPGQGENGHTF. CDR3 nucleotides: TGTGCCAGCAGTTTACCCCCCCCTGGACAGGGGGAAAATGGCCACACCTTC.

As regards this clonotype: It may be a read error: a sequence one base away is much more abundant. The rearrangement uses TRBV20-1 and TRBJ1-1; D remains ambiguous. V lost 0 bases to trimming and J lost 1 base, with 6 bases between them. The CDR3 has 13 residues. Germline CDR1 reads DFQATT; CDR2 reads SNEGSKA (reference sequence). CDR3 bases: TGCAGTGCTAGAGACTCACGGAACACTGAAGCTTTCTTT. This codes for CSARDSRNTEAFF.

This clonotype was seen at least ten times. V is TRBV5-1 and J is TRBJ2-2, with D perhaps matching TRBD1 (5 bases). Germline V gene lookup returns CDR1 SGHRS and CDR2 YFSETQ. The length of the CDR3 is 14 residues. Trimming left V 0 bases short and J 4 bases short, with 7 bases between. For the CDR3, the DNA is TGCGCCAGCAGCTTGGCCCAGGGCACCGGGGAGCTGTTTTTT. This encodes CASSLAQGTGELFF.

This clonotype occurred many times. This chain links TRBV30 with TRBJ2-7; TRBD1 aligns across 9 bases. Germline V gene data show CDR1 as GTSNPN and CDR2 as SVGIG (reference sequence). The J segment lost 3 bases and the V segment lost 0 bases, leaving 3 bases of the junction unmatched. This CDR3 has 14 amino acids. The CDR3 here is CAWSVGTGHYEQYF. CDR3 nucleotides: TGTGCCTGGAGTGTTGGGACAGGGCACTACGAGCAGTACTTC.